A selection of T cell receptor beta chains follows, all from one sample in a study of blood T cell repertoires in COVID-19. Libraries were prepared by immunoSEQ multiplex PCR; TCRdb keeps only in-frame clonotypes and omits some of them. The sample comprises fewer than 600,000 clones, 85% to 90% of which are singletons, and 1.5% to 2% rests with the top ten. The sequencing input was PBMCs or T cells enriched from blood (not recorded which). All receptors derive from a woman aged 40 to 49 who had recovered from COVID-19. The CDR3 runs from the conserved cysteine through the conserved F or W. A D gene is named only where the DNA matches it firmly. Some rows have no size entry. The others give once, few or many, or a class for an expanded clone.

J,length,D,V,size,CDR3,DNA
TRBJ1-4,15,TRBD1,TRBV11-2,-,CASSPPGQGPEKLFF,TGTGCCAGCAGCCCACCGGGACAGGGGCCCGAAAAACTGTTTTTT
TRBJ1-1,16,TRBD1,TRBV6-2/TRBV6-3,-,CASSSWTGVVSTEAFF,TGTGCCAGCAGTTCCTGGACAGGGGTGGTGAGCACTGAAGCTTTCTTT
TRBJ1-5,14,-,TRBV11-2,-,CASSLAGVGQPQHF,TGTGCCAGCAGCTTAGCAGGGGTCGGTCAGCCCCAGCATTTT
TRBJ2-5,14,TRBD1,TRBV7-2,once,CAVKHGTGRQTQYF,TGTGCCGTCAAACATGGGACAGGGAGGCAGACCCAGTACTTC
TRBJ2-7,18,TRBD2,TRBV27,-,CASSLRGHPGLALYEQYF,TGTGCCAGCAGTTTACGGGGACATCCGGGACTAGCGCTTTACGAGCAGTACTTC
TRBJ1-4,13,TRBD1,TRBV20-1,-,CSANDRVNEKLFF,TGCAGTGCTAATGACAGGGTTAATGAAAAACTGTTTTTT
TRBJ2-1,16,-,TRBV5-1,-,CASSLDYRGPYNEQFF,TGCGCCAGCAGCCTGGACTATCGCGGGCCTTACAATGAGCAGTTCTTC
TRBJ1-6,15,-,TRBV14,-,CASSQDRSGLAPLHF,TGTGCCAGCAGCCAAGATCGATCAGGGCTGGCACCCCTCCACTTT
TRBJ1-6,16,TRBD1,TRBV4-1,-,CASSQEPGQGLSPLHF,TGCGCCAGCAGCCAAGAACCGGGACAGGGGCTCTCACCCCTCCACTTT
TRBJ2-7,12,-,TRBV5-1,-,CASSLAGNEQYF,TGCGCCAGCAGCTTGGCAGGGAACGAGCAGTACTTC
TRBJ1-2,15,TRBD1,TRBV11-2,once,CASSLTGGKLYGYTF,TGTGCCAGCAGCTTGACAGGGGGTAAGCTGTATGGCTACACCTTC
TRBJ2-3,18,TRBD2,TRBV4-3,-,CASSQDNWLAGSGDTQYF,TGCGCCAGCAGCCAAGATAATTGGCTAGCGGGTTCTGGAGATACGCAGTATTTT
TRBJ1-1,13,-,TRBV14,-,CASSRTLNTEAFF,TGTGCCAGCAGCCGGACACTGAACACTGAAGCTTTCTTT
TRBJ2-1,15,TRBD2,TRBV7-9,-,CASSFLSGGYNEQFF,TGTGCCAGCAGCTTTCTGTCGGGGGGCTACAATGAGCAGTTCTTC
TRBJ1-1,15,TRBD1,TRBV12-5,-,CASGSRTGRDTEAFF,TGTGCTAGTGGTTCGCGGACAGGGAGGGACACTGAAGCTTTCTTT
TRBJ2-2,16,TRBD2,TRBV7-6,-,CASSLVGGLAPGELFF,TGTGCCAGCAGCTTAGTAGGGGGACTAGCCCCCGGGGAACTGTTTTTT
TRBJ2-1,15,TRBD2,TRBV19,-,CASRQLAGVYNEQFF,TGTGCCAGTAGGCAACTAGCGGGAGTGTACAATGAGCAGTTCTTC
TRBJ1-6,16,-,TRBV5-1,once,CASSLDRSPSLSPLHF,TGCGCCAGCAGCTTGGATAGAAGTCCGTCCCTGTCACCCCTCCACTTT
TRBJ2-3,15,TRBD2,TRBV7-8,-,CASSFTSGRGDTQYF,TGTGCCAGCAGCTTTACTAGCGGGAGGGGAGATACGCAGTATTTT
TRBJ2-5,10,-,TRBV29-1,-,CSVGRETQYF,TGCAGCGTTGGGCGGGAGACCCAGTACTTC
TRBJ1-5,18,TRBD1,TRBV7-2,-,CASSPPNRPRGGNQPQHF,TGTGCCAGCAGCCCCCCCAACAGACCCAGGGGGGGCAATCAGCCCCAGCATTTT
TRBJ2-1,15,-,TRBV9,-,CASSPRLSSYNEQFF,TGTGCCAGCAGCCCGCGATTAAGCTCCTACAATGAGCAGTTCTTC
TRBJ1-2,15,-,TRBV18,-,CASSPEQAEYYGYTF,TGTGCCAGCTCACCGGAACAGGCGGAGTACTATGGCTACACCTTC
TRBJ2-7,13,TRBD1,TRBV7-7,-,CASSLATGAEQYF,TGTGCCAGCAGCTTAGCGACAGGGGCCGAGCAGTACTTC
TRBJ1-1,13,-,TRBV5-8,-,CASSLEAQVEAFF,TGTGCCAGCAGCTTGGAGGCTCAGGTTGAAGCTTTCTTT
TRBJ1-4,16,-,TRBV7-8,-,CASSLMRTANGEKLFF,TGTGCCAGCAGCTTAATGCGAACAGCTAATGGGGAAAAACTGTTTTTT
TRBJ1-2,13,-,TRBV6-6,-,CASTSDTLYGYTF,TGTGCCAGCACCTCCGACACCCTCTATGGCTACACCTTC
TRBJ1-1,14,-,TRBV6-1,-,CASSDRGRGTEAFF,TGTGCCAGCAGTGACAGGGGCCGAGGAACTGAAGCTTTCTTT
TRBJ1-4,15,-,TRBV7-8,-,CASSSQGVQNEKLFF,TGTGCCAGCAGCTCACAGGGAGTTCAAAATGAAAAACTGTTTTTT
TRBJ2-1,19,-,TRBV30,once,CAWSVMWGRGGPSYNEQFF,TGTGCCTGGAGTGTAATGTGGGGACGCGGGGGCCCCTCCTACAATGAGCAGTTCTTC
TRBJ2-5,15,-,TRBV18,-,CASSPMDNPQETQYF,TGTGCCAGCTCACCGATGGACAACCCGCAGGAGACCCAGTACTTC
TRBJ1-2,15,TRBD1,TRBV7-9,once,CASSLAGGDRHGYTF,TGTGCCAGCAGCTTAGCGGGCGGGGACAGACATGGCTACACCTTC